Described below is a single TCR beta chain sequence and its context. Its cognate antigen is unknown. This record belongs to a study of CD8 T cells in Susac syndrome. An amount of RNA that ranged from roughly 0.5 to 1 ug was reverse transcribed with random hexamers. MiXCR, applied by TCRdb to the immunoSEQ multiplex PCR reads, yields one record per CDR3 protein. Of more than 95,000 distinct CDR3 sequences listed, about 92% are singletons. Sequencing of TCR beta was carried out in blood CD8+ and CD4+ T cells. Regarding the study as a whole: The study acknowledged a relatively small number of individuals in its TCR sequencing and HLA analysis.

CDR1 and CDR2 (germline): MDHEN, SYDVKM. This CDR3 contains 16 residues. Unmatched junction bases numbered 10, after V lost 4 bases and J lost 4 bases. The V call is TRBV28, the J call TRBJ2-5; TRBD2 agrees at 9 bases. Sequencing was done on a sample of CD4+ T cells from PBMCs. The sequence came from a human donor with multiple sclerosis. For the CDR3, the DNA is TGTGCCAGCAGTTACGATCTAGCGGGGCGGGGAGAGACCCAGTACTTC. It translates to CASSYDLAGRGETQYF. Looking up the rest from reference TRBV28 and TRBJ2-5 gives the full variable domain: DVKVTQSSRYLVKRTGEKVFLECVQDMDHENMFWYRQDPGLGLRLIYFSYDVKMKEKGDIPEGYSVSREKKERFSLILESASTNQTSMYLCASSYDLAGRGETQYFGPGTRLLVL.